This T cell receptor (beta chain) was retrieved from a study of chemoradiotherapy in HPV16-positive cancers. Across the study: Candidate HPV-specific T-cell clones and common TCR motifs came from functional assays in a couple of HPV16-positive patients.

Germline V gene sequence: CDR1 GTSNPN, CDR2 SVGIG (reference sequence). The CDR3 is 12 residues long. Deletions cut 3 bases from V and 1 base from J, with 6 bases between. Sequencing was performed with immunoSEQ multiplex PCR; in TCRdb, only in-frame clones are kept and a portion is missing. The table records some 6,200 clones, roughly nine tenths of them present only once. A note on this clone: Its cognate antigen is unknown.

Study results and caveats: Non-HPV-specific T cells did not expand in tumors during treatment, whereas candidate HPV-specific clones and E7-related motifs did. Functional assays defining HPV-specific T cells used only a couple of HPV16-positive patients.

The receptor was derived from a human donor with HPV-associated anogenital cancer. The input for sequencing was tumor tissue, taken from a patient who underwent chemoradiotherapy. The J gene is TRBJ1-1, the V gene TRBV30; the D is unclear. The CDR3, as DNA: TGTGCCTGGAGACGAGGGAACACTGAAGCTTTCTTT. This encodes CAWRRGNTEAFF.